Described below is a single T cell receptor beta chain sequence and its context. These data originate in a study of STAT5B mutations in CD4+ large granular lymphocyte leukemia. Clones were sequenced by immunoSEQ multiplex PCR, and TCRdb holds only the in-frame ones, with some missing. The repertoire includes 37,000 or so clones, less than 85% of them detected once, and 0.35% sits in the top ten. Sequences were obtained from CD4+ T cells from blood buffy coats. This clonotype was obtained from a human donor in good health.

The CDR3 coding sequence is TGTGCCAGCAGCCCGCACGAGTTCACCATATATTTT. Translated, it gives CASSPHEFTIYF. The chain uses TRBV6-6 and TRBJ1-3, with unresolved D. The CDR3 runs 12 residues. The germline V gene has CDR1 MNHNY and CDR2 SVGAGI (reference sequence). V dropped 6 bases and J dropped 9 bases, with 12 bases sitting between them.